This TCR beta chain was retrieved from a study of control samples from healthy donors and cancer patients. TCRdb's table, derived via immunoSEQ multiplex PCR, lists solely in-frame clones and lacks some. The data show just over 20,000 clones, with 84% seen just once and less than 30% held by the top ten. Trimming took 5 bases from V and 7 from J; bases not matched to a gene: 7. This CDR3 comprises 15 residues. Germline CDR1 and CDR2: KGHDR and SFDVKD. The origin of this receptor is a man aged 60 to 69 with colorectal cancer. Sequencing used PBMCs. V and J are TRBV24-1 and TRBJ2-1; the match to TRBD1 covers 10 bases. DNA of the CDR3: TGTGCCACCAGTGGGACAGGGGGTGGGAAAAATGAGCAGTTCTTC. It codes for CATSGTGGGKNEQFF.